This TCR beta chain was profiled in a study of OX40 agonist ivuxolimab in advanced cancers. Study-wide context: Ivuxolimab was an agonistic, fully human IgG2 monoclonal antibody directed against OX40 (CD134), a costimulatory receptor. Intravenous ivuxolimab was administered to patients every 2 weeks at six dose levels: 0.01, 0.1, 0.3, 1.5, 3 and 10 mg/kg. Of the roughly 54 patients in dose escalation, some 19 had hepatocellular carcinoma, roughly 15 had melanoma, 9 had renal cell carcinoma and 9 had head and neck cancer. A male proportion of nearly 85% and a mean age of approximately 62 years, ranging from about 20 to 79, were recorded for the dose-escalation cohort. Prior anti-PD-1, anti-PD-L1 or anti-CTLA-4 therapy was permitted, and checkpoint inhibitors had been received by approximately 39% of dose-escalation patients. Partial responses were achieved by three dose-escalation patients, of whom one had hepatocellular carcinoma and two had cutaneous melanoma. Peripheral TCRbeta sequencing aimed to test whether ivuxolimab altered TCR sequence diversity and caused clonal T-cell expansion. The paper describes the monotherapy dose-escalation part (N ≈ 51 patients) of the phase I trial of ivuxolimab. The paper as a whole reports these results and caveats: The antigen specificity of the peripheral T cells that underwent clonal expansion was not determined. Low levels of normalized T-cell clonal expansion were also seen in some patients who did not respond. At doses of 0.1 to 3.0 mg/kg, clonal expansion of both CD4+ and CD8+ blood T cells was observed from baseline to week 6. On average, CD8+ T cells showed more expanded clones than CD4+ T cells after ivuxolimab. In the 0.1-3.0 mg/kg groups, partial responders were among the patients with the lowest normalized peripheral clonal expansion, particularly in CD8+ T cells.

Genomic DNA was isolated from the sorted cells so that the TCRbeta CDR3 region could be sequenced. TCRbeta CDR3 regions were sequenced using the immunoSEQ Assay. Entries here come from immuneACCESS through TCRdb and include only in-frame sequences with V and J called. Some clones fail to appear in such tables; in the studies checked, an unresolved V gene covers under half of the shortfall, and the cause of the remainder is unknown. Recorded for this sample are tens of thousands of clones; 65% to 85% of them occurred a single time. 4% to 6% of the sample is held by the ten biggest clonotypes. Taken from the germline V gene, the CDR1 and CDR2 loops are ENHRY and SYGVKD. Measured from the cysteine to the phenylalanine, the CDR3 is 12 residues long. Left in the record is the CDR3 DNA by itself, 36 bases read in frame from the first base. V drops 3 bases and J drops 9 bases, leaving 9 bases in between.

Patients with a history of autoimmune disease or receiving systemic immunosuppression were excluded from the trial. In every dose cohort, peripheral blood was drawn for TCR sequencing at baseline, cycle 4 day 1, and cycle 7 day 1. The samples were drawn from a first-in-human, open-label, multicenter phase I dose-escalation trial of ivuxolimab. Adults with locally advanced or metastatic melanoma, renal cell carcinoma, hepatocellular carcinoma or head and neck squamous cell carcinoma were enrolled in the trial. Before TCR sequencing, CD4+ T cells and CD8+ T cells were sorted from peripheral blood as separate populations. A remark on this clone: Its antigen target is currently unknown. Within one base of it there is no much larger clone, and no base qualities were kept.

Sequencing used CD4+ or CD8+ T cells sorted from blood, obtained in a trial of the OX40 agonist ivuxolimab. The TCR originated in an adult with an advanced solid tumor such as melanoma, head and neck, liver or kidney cancer. The receptor chain draws on TRBV10-3 and TRBJ1-5; D gene: possibly TRBD1, on 5 matching bases. The nucleotide sequence reads TGTGCCATCAGTGACCAGGGTGGGCCCCAGCATTTT. This codes for CAISDQGGPQHF.